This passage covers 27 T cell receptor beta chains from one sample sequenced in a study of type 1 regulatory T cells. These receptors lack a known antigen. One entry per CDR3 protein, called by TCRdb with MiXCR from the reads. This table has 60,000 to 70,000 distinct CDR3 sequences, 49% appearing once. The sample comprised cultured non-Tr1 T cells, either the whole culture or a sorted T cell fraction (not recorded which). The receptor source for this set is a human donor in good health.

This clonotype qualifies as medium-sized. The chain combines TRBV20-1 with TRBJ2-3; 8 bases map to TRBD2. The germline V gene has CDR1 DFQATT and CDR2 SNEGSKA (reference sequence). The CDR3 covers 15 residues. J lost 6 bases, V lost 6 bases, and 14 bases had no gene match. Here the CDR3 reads CSAPTAGGLGDTQYF. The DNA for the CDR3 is TGCAGTGCGCCGACGGCGGGGGGCCTGGGGGATACGCAGTATTTT.

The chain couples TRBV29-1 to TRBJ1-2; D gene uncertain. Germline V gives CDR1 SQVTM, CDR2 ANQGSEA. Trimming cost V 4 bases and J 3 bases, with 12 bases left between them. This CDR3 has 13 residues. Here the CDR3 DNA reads TGCAGCGTTGCGGGGAGGGCGGACTATGGCTACACCTTC. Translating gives CSVAGRADYGYTF.

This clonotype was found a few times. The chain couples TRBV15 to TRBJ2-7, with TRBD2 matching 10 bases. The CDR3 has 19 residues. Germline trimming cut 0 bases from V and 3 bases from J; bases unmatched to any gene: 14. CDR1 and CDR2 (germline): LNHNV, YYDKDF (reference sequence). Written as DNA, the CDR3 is TGTGCCACCAGCAGAGATGTGGTAGGACTAGCGGAGGGCCGCTACGAGCAGTACTTC. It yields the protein CATSRDVVGLAEGRYEQYF.

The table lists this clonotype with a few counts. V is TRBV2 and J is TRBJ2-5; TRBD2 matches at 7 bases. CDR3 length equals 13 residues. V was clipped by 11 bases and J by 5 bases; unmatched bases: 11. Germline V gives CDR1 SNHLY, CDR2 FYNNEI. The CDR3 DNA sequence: TGTGCCGGACGGACTAGTCTGGTGGAGACCCAGTACTTC. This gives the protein CAGRTSLVETQYF.

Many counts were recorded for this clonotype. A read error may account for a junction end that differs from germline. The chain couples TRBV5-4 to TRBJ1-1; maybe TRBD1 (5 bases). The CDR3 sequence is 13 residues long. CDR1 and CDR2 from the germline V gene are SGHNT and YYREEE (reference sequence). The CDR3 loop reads CASSLGGGTEAFF. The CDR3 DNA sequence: TGTGCCAGCAGTTTGGGGGGGGGCACTGAAGCTTTCTTT. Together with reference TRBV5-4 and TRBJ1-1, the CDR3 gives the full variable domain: ETGVTQSPTHLIKTRGQQVTLRCSSQSGHNTVSWYQQALGQGPQFIFQYYREEENGRGNFPPRFSGLQFPNYSSELNVNALELDDSALYLCASSLGGGTEAFFGQGTRLTVV.

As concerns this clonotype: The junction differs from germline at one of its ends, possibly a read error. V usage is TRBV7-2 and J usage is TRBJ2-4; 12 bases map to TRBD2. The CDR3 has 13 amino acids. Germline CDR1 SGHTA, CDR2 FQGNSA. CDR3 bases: TGTGCCAGCAGCTCTTTGACTAGCGGGGGCCCGACGTTC. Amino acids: CASSSLTSGGPTF.

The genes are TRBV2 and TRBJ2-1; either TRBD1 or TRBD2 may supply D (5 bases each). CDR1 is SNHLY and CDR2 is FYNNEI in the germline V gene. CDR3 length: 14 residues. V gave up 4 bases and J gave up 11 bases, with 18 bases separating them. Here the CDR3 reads CASSAWDPRDKQFF. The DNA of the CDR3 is TGTGCCAGCAGTGCCTGGGACCCCCGGGATAAGCAGTTCTTC.

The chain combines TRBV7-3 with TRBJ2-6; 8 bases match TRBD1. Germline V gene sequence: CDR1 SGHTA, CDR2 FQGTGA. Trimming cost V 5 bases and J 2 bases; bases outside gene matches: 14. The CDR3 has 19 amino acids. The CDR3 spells CASSPTGQGAPAGANVLTF. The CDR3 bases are TGTGCCAGCAGCCCCACCGGACAGGGTGCCCCCGCTGGGGCCAACGTCCTGACTTTC.

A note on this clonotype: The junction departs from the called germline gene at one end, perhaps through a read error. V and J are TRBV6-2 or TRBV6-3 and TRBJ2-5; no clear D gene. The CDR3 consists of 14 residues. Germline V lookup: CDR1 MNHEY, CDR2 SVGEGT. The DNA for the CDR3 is TGTGCCAGCAGTTATATGCCAGACCAAGTGACCCAGTACTTC. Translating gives CASSYMPDQVTQYF.

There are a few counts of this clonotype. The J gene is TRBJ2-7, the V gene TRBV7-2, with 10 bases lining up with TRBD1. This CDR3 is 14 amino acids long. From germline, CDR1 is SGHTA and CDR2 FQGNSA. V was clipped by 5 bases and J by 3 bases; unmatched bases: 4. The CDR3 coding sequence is TGTGCCAGCAGCCAAGACAGGGGGCTCTACGAGCAGTACTTC. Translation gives CASSQDRGLYEQYF. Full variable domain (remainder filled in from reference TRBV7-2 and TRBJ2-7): GAGVSQSPSNKVTEKGKDVELRCDPISGHTALYWYRQSLGQGLEFLIYFQGNSAPDKSGLPSDRFSAERTGGSVSTLTIQRTQQEDSAVYLCASSQDRGLYEQYFGPGTRLTVT.

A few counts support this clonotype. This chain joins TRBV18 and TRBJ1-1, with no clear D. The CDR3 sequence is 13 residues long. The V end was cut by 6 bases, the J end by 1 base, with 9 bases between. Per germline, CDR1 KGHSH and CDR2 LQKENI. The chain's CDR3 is CASSRIQNTEAFF. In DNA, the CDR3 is TGTGCCAGCTCCCGAATACAGAACACTGAAGCTTTCTTT.

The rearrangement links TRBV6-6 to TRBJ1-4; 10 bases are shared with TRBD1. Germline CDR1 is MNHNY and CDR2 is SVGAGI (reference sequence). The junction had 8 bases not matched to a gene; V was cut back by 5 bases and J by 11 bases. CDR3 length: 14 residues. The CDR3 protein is CASSPGTGAGKLFF. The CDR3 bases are TGTGCCAGCAGTCCCGGGACAGGGGCAGGGAAACTGTTTTTT.

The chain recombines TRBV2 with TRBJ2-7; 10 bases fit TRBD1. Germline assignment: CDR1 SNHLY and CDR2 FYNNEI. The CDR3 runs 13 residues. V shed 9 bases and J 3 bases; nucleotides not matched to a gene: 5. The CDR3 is CARGQGLGYEQYF. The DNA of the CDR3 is TGTGCCAGGGGACAGGGGTTGGGCTACGAGCAGTACTTC.

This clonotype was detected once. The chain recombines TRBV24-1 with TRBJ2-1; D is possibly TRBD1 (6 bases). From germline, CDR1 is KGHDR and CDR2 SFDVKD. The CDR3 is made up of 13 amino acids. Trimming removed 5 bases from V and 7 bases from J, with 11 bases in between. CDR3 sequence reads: CATSGQGLNEQFF. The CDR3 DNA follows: TGTGCCACCAGTGGCCAGGGGCTTAATGAGCAGTTCTTC.

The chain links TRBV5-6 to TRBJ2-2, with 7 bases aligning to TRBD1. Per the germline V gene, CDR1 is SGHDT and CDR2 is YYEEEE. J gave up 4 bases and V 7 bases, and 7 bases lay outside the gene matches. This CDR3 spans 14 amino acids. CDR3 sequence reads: CASARGRVTGELFF. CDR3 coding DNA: TGTGCCAGCGCGAGGGGGCGGGTCACCGGGGAGCTGTTTTTT.

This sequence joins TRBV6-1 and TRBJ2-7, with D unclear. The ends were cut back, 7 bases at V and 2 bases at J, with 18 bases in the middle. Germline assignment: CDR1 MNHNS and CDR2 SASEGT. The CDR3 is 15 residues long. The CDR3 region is CASTPDGIPTYEQYF. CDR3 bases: TGTGCCAGCACCCCTGATGGGATCCCAACCTACGAGCAGTACTTC.

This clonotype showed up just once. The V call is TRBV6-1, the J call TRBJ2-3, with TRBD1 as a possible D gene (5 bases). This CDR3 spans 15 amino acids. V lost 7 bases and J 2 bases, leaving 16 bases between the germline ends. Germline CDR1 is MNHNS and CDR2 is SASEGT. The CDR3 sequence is CASTSGPGITDTQYF. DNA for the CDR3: TGTGCCAGCACCTCAGGGCCAGGGATCACAGATACGCAGTATTTT.

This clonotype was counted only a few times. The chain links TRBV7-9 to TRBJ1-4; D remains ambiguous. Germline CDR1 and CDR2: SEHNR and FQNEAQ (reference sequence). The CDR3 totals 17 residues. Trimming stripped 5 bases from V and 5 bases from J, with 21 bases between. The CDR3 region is CASSRPIDDWRNEKLFF. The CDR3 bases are TGTGCCAGCAGCCGACCGATAGACGACTGGAGGAATGAAAAACTGTTTTTT.

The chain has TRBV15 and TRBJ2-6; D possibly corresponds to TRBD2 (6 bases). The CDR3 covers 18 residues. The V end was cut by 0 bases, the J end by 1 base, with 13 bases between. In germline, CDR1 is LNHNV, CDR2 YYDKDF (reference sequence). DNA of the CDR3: TGTGCCACCAGCAGAGATTTTCGGCGGGAATCTGGGGCCAACGTCCTGACTTTC. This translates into CATSRDFRRESGANVLTF.

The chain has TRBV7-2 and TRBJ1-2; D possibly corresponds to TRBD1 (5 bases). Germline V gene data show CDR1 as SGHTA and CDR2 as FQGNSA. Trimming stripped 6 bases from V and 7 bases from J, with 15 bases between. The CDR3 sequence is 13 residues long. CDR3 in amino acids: CASRPTGWGGYTF. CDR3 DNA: TGTGCCAGCAGGCCTACAGGTTGGGGTGGCTACACCTTC.

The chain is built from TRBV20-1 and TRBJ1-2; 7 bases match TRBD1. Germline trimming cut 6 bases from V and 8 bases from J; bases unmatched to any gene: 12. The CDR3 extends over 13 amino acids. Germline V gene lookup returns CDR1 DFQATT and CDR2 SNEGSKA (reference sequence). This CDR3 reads CSALPTGQRGYTF. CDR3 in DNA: TGCAGTGCACTCCCCACGGGACAGCGAGGCTACACCTTC.

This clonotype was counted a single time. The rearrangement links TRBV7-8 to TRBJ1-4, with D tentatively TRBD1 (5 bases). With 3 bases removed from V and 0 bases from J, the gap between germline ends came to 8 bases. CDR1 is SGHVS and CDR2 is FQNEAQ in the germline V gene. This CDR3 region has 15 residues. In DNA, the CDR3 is TGTGCCAGCAGCTTCCTGGGGGCAACTAATGAAAAACTGTTTTTT. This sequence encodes CASSFLGATNEKLFF.

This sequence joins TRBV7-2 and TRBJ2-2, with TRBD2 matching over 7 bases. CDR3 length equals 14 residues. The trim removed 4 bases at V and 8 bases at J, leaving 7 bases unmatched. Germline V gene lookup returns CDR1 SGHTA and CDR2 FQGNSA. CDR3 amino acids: CASSSGLQLGELFF. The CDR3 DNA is TGTGCCAGCAGCTCGGGACTACAATTAGGGGAGCTGTTTTTT.

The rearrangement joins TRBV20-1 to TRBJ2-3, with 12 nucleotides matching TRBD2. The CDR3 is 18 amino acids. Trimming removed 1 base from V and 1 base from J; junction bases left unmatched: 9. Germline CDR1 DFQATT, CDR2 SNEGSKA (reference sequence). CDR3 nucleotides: TGCAGTGCTAGAGGAATCGGACTAGCGGGGATCCGCACAGATACGCAGTATTTT. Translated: CSARGIGLAGIRTDTQYF.

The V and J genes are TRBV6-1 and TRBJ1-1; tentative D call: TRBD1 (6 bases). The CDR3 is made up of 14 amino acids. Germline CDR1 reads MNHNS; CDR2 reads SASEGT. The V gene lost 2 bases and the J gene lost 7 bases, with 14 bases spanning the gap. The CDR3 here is CASSETKDRVEAFF. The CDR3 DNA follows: TGTGCCAGCAGTGAAACGAAGGACAGAGTTGAAGCTTTCTTT.

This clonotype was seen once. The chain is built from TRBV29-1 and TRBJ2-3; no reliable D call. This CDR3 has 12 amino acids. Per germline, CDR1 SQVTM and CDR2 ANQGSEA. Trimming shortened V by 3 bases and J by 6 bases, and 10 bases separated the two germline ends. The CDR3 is CSVDLWVDTQYF. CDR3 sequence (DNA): TGCAGCGTTGACCTCTGGGTGGATACGCAGTATTTT.

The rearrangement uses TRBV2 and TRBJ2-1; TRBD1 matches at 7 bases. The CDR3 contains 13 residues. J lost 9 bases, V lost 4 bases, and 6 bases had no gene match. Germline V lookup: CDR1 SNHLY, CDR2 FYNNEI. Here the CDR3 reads CASSVQGPGEQFF. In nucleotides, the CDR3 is TGTGCCAGCAGTGTACAGGGGCCCGGTGAGCAGTTCTTC.